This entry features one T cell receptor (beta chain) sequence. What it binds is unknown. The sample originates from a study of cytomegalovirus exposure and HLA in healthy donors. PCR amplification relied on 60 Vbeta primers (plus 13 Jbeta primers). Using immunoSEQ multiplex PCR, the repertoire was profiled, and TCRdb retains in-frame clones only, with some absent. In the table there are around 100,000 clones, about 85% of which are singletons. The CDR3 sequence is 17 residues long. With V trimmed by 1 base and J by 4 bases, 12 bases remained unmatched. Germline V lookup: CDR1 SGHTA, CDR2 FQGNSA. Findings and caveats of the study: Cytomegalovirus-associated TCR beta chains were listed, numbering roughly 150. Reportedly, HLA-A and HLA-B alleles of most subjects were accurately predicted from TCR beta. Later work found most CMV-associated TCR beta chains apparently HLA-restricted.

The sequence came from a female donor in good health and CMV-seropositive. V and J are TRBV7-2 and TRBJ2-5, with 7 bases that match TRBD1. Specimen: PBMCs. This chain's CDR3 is CASSLEVGRGSRETQYF. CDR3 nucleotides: TGTGCCAGCAGCTTAGAAGTGGGCAGGGGGAGTAGAGAGACCCAGTACTTC.